These 18 T cell receptor beta chains came from one sample sequenced in a study of beta chain features in type 1 diabetes (dated 2018 in TCRdb). Library preparation employed the immunoSEQ multiplex PCR assay. All of the isolated RNA was reverse transcribed with the High Capacity cDNA Reverse Transcription Kit, so expressed TCRB transcripts were sequenced. TCRdb provides this immuneACCESS table in a form limited to in-frame rearrangements. Some clones are lacking; in checked studies, under half of them reflect an unresolved V gene, and why the rest are absent is not known. This sample holds about 220,000 clones; approximately 11% were observed only once. The top ten constitute 1% to 1.5% of the sample. The source material was central memory CD4+ T cells from blood. The origin of the receptors is a man aged 18 to 30 in good health.

V and J are TRBV18 and TRBJ2-1, with 7 nucleotides matching TRBD1. CDR3 length equals 15 residues. The ends lost 3 bases at V and 4 bases at J; junction bases unmatched: 6. Germline assignment: CDR1 KGHSH and CDR2 LQKENI. CDR3 coding DNA: TGTGCCAGCTCACCTCTGACAGGGATGTACAATGAGCAGTTCTTC. As protein: CASSPLTGMYNEQFF. Based on the CDR3 plus reference TRBV18 and TRBJ2-1, the full variable domain is NAGVMQNPRHLVRRRGQEARLRCSPMKGHSHVYWYRQLPEEGLKFMVYLQKENIIDESGMPKERFSAEFPKEGPSILRIQQVVRGDSAAYFCASSPLTGMYNEQFFGPGTRLTVL.

This clone was seen a handful of times. The chain joins TRBV30 to TRBJ2-7; D is unresolved. From germline, CDR1 is GTSNPN and CDR2 SVGIG (reference sequence). Trimming removed 2 bases from V and 5 bases from J, with 13 bases in between. The CDR3 runs 13 residues. In DNA form, the CDR3 reads TGTGCCTGGAGTTGGAACCTCGCTAACGAGCAGTACTTC. This gives the protein CAWSWNLANEQYF.

V gene TRBV28 combines with J gene TRBJ2-3; the match to TRBD1 covers 7 bases. Unmatched junction bases numbered 8, after V lost 5 bases and J lost 6 bases. This CDR3 has 14 amino acids. The germline V gene encodes CDR1 MDHEN and CDR2 SYDVKM. The CDR3 DNA is TGTGCCAGCAGTACTGGGACAGCCTGGGATACGCAGTATTTT. This sequence encodes CASSTGTAWDTQYF.

This clone was found a few times. This chain uses TRBV6-5 with TRBJ2-1; D possibly corresponds to TRBD2 (6 bases). The germline V and J ends were trimmed by 7 bases and 3 bases, with 10 bases remaining between them. Germline CDR1 reads MNHEY; CDR2 reads SVGAGI. The CDR3 loop spans 13 amino acids. CDR3 amino acids: CASTRGLYNEQFF. For the CDR3, the DNA is TGTGCCAGCACAAGGGGACTCTACAATGAGCAGTTCTTC.

This rearrangement joins TRBV5-1 to TRBJ2-5; 9 bases agree with TRBD1. Germline CDR1 and CDR2: SGHRS and YFSETQ. The V gene end was trimmed by 0 bases and the J gene end by 3 bases; junction bases not matched to a gene: 3. This CDR3 contains 15 residues. The CDR3 DNA reads as TGCGCCAGCAGCTTGGACAGGGGGCCAGAAGAGACCCAGTACTTC. Translating it yields CASSLDRGPEETQYF.

This clone was found a few times. Other nucleotide sequences in the sample specify the same CDR3. The chain joins TRBV5-1 to TRBJ1-1; possibly TRBD1 for D (6 bases). The V gene lost 4 bases and the J gene lost 3 bases, with 13 bases spanning the gap. The germline CDR1 and CDR2 sequences are SGHRS and YFSETQ. CDR3 length: 14 residues. CDR3 sequence: CASSAQGLDTEAFF. The CDR3, as DNA: TGCGCCAGCAGCGCACAGGGCTTGGACACTGAAGCTTTCTTT. The full variable domain, completed using reference TRBV5-1 and TRBJ1-1, is KAGVTQTPRYLIKTRGQQVTLSCSPISGHRSVSWYQQTPGQGLQFLFEYFSETQRNKGNFPGRFSGRQFSNSRSEMNVSTLELGDSALYLCASSAQGLDTEAFFGQGTRLTVV.

The chain combines TRBV25-1 with TRBJ1-2, with a tentative D call TRBD1 (5 bases). CDR1 is MGHDK, CDR2 SYGVNS, per germline. Trimming removed 7 bases from V and 8 bases from J, with 20 bases in between. The length of the CDR3 is 14 residues. CDR3: CASTHAGEESGYTF. The CDR3 region has the DNA TGTGCCAGCACCCACGCGGGGGAGGAATCGGGCTACACCTTC.

The table lists this clone with many counts. The chain employs TRBV7-9 and TRBJ2-1; 9 bases match TRBD1. Looked up from germline, CDR1 is SEHNR and CDR2 is FQNEAQ (reference sequence). The V and J ends lost 5 bases and 2 bases, in that order; junction bases with no gene match: 7. The CDR3 length is 16 residues. The CDR3 spells CASSLHTGGTYNEQFF. In nucleotides, the CDR3 is TGTGCCAGCAGCCTCCATACAGGGGGCACCTACAATGAGCAGTTCTTC.

This clone was seen only a few times. V gene TRBV7-2 combines with J gene TRBJ2-2, with TRBD1 matching over 8 bases. V trimming: 10 bases; J trimming: 7 bases; junction bases outside the gene matches: 11. Germline loops: CDR1 SGHTA, CDR2 FQGNSA. CDR3 length equals 14 residues. The CDR3 spells CATTRTGLVGELFF. The CDR3 region has the DNA TGTGCCACGACCAGGACAGGGCTTGTCGGGGAGCTGTTTTTT. Combining the CDR3 with reference TRBV7-2 and TRBJ2-2 gives the whole variable domain GAGVSQSPSNKVTEKGKDVELRCDPISGHTALYWYRQSLGQGLEFLIYFQGNSAPDKSGLPSDRFSAERTGGSVSTLTIQRTQQEDSAVYLCATTRTGLVGELFFGEGSRLTVL.

This clone showed up many times. Other DNA sequences within the sample encode an identical CDR3. V and J are TRBV30 and TRBJ2-1; D possibly corresponds to TRBD1 (5 bases). The CDR3 covers 15 residues. Germline assignment: CDR1 GTSNPN and CDR2 SVGIG (reference sequence). Trimming shortened V by 0 bases and J by 6 bases, and 15 bases separated the two germline ends. This CDR3 is CAWSVKAGRRNEQFF. CDR3 nucleotide sequence: TGTGCCTGGAGTGTAAAGGCAGGGCGTCGCAATGAGCAGTTCTTC.

This rearrangement joins TRBV11-2 to TRBJ2-7; TRBD2 agrees at 9 bases. In germline, CDR1 is SGHAT, CDR2 FQNNGV. The CDR3 sequence is 15 residues long. Trimming at V came to 5 bases and at J to 3 bases, leaving 8 bases not matched to a gene. The CDR3 protein is CASSPRSGSNYEQYF. CDR3 sequence (DNA): TGTGCCAGCAGCCCACGTAGCGGGAGTAACTACGAGCAGTACTTC.

The CDR3 here is CASSMRQGAEDTQYF. The DNA for the CDR3 is TGTGCCAGTAGTATGAGGCAGGGGGCCGAAGATACGCAGTATTTT. The V call is TRBV19, the J call TRBJ2-3; 8 bases are shared with TRBD1. CDR1 and CDR2 from the germline V gene are LNHDA and SQIVND (reference sequence). The CDR3 extends over 15 amino acids. Trimming removed 3 bases from V and 5 bases from J; junction bases left unmatched: 7.

This rearrangement joins TRBV11-2 to TRBJ2-5; D is unresolved. Trimming shortened V by 7 bases and J by 5 bases, and 11 bases separated the two germline ends. Germline V gene lookup returns CDR1 SGHAT and CDR2 FQNNGV. CDR3 length: 12 residues. CDR3 sequence: CASTTYAETQYF. The CDR3 DNA follows: TGTGCCAGCACCACTTATGCGGAGACCCAGTACTTC.

CDR3 amino acids: CASSLGLAVSTDTQYF. The CDR3 DNA reads TGTGCCAGCAGCTTAGGGCTAGCGGTTAGCACAGATACGCAGTATTTT. This sequence joins TRBV7-2 and TRBJ2-3; 7 bases fit TRBD2. Trimming removed 1 base from V and 0 bases from J; junction bases left unmatched: 4. The CDR3 is made up of 16 amino acids. CDR1 and CDR2 (germline): SGHTA, FQGNSA.

This clone was detected only a few times. This could be a read error, since a much larger clone is one nucleotide away. The genes are TRBV7-8 and TRBJ2-5; D is unclear. The CDR3 length is 12 residues. V lost 2 bases and J 0 bases, leaving 1 base between the germline ends. The germline V gene has CDR1 SGHVS and CDR2 FQNEAQ. Here the CDR3 DNA reads TGTGCCAGCAGCTTAAACCAAGAGACCCAGTACTTC. This gives the protein CASSLNQETQYF.

This clone came up a few times. The chain combines TRBV27 with TRBJ2-1; 13 nucleotides agree with TRBD2. CDR3 size: 15 residues. The germline gives CDR1 MNHEY, CDR2 SMNVEV (reference sequence). V lost 6 bases, J lost 6 bases, and 5 bases stayed unmatched. The CDR3 DNA follows: TGTGCCAGCAGCCACGGACTAGCGGGAGTCAATGAGCAGTTCTTC. Protein sequence: CASSHGLAGVNEQFF.

This clone came up a few times. This rearrangement joins TRBV4-2 to TRBJ2-4; TRBD2 agrees at 7 bases. CDR1 and CDR2 from the germline V gene are LGHNA and YNFKEQ. This CDR3 comprises 14 residues. V lost 1 base and J lost 6; bases outside the gene matches: 3. CDR3 nucleotide sequence: TGTGCCAGCAGCCAAGGACTAGCTCGAAACATTCAGTACTTC. It specifies CASSQGLARNIQYF.

J is TRBJ1-5 and V is TRBV30, with TRBD1 as a possible D gene (6 bases). Trimming removed 3 bases from V and 1 base from J, with 10 bases in between. CDR1 is GTSNPN and CDR2 is SVGIG in the germline V gene (reference sequence). CDR3 size: 14 residues. The CDR3 is CAWSAGESNQPQHF. DNA for the CDR3: TGTGCCTGGAGCGCAGGGGAAAGCAATCAGCCCCAGCATTTT.